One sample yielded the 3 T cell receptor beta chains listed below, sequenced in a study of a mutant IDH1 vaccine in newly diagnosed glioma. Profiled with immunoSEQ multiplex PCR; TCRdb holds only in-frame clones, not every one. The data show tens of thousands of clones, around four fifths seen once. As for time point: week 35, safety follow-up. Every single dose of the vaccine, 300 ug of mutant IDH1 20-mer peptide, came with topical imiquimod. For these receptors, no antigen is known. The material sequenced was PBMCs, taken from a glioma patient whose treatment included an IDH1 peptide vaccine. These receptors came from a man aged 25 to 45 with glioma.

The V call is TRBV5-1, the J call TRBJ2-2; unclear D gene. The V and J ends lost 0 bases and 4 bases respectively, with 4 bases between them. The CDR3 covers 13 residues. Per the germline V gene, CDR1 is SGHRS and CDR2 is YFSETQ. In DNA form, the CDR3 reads TGCGCCAGCAGCTTGGAGGTCACCGGGGAGCTGTTTTTT. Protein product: CASSLEVTGELFF.

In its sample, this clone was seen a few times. CDR3 sequence reads: CATRPGGLPNTEAFF. The CDR3 DNA reads as TGTGCCACACGACCAGGGGGCTTGCCGAACACTGAAGCTTTCTTT. The chain is built from TRBV25-1 and TRBJ1-1; 8 nucleotides align to TRBD1. Germline CDR1 reads MGHDK; CDR2 reads SYGVNS. V was pared by 10 bases and J by 1 base, with 11 bases of the junction left unmatched. The CDR3 sequence is 15 residues long.

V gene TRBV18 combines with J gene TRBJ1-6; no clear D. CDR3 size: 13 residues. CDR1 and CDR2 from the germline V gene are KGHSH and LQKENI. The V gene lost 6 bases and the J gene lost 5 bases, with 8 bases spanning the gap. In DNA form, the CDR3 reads TGTGCCAGCTCCGATACTCATAATTCACCCCTCCACTTT. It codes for CASSDTHNSPLHF.